The present T cell receptor (beta chain) was sequenced within a study of CD8 T cells in Susac syndrome. V was trimmed by 1 base and J by 4 bases, leaving 10 bases between them. The CDR3 consists of 14 residues. Germline assignment: CDR1 SEHNR and CDR2 FQNEAQ (reference sequence). The controls, all healthy donors, were matched for age and sex. Negative isolation yielded CD4+ and CD8+ T cells, and FACS enriched TEMRA cells. With random hexamers, roughly 0.5 to 1 ug RNA was reverse transcribed. A multiplex approach, immunoSEQ multiplex PCR, amplified TCR beta CDR3 across 54 Vbeta and 13 Jbeta. TCRdb redid the calling of the immunoSEQ multiplex PCR reads with MiXCR, one entry per CDR3 protein. The sample includes 55,000 to 70,000 distinct CDR3 sequences, just under 95% of them seen just once.

The sequencing sample was made of CD8+ T cells from PBMCs. The chain uses TRBV7-9 and TRBJ2-5, with D perhaps TRBD1 or TRBD2 (5 bases each). The sequence was collected from a human donor in good health. As DNA, the CDR3 is TGTGCCAGCAGCTTAGACGGGGCACCAGAGACCCAGTACTTC. This codes for CASSLDGAPETQYF.